A single sample gave rise to the 13 T cell receptor beta chains below, sequenced in a study of shared clonotypes between healthy human individuals. Assay: immunoSEQ multiplex PCR; the TCRdb copy retains only in-frame clones and omits some. The sample has about 1 million clones; 75% to 80% are singletons. Sequenced material: memory CD4+ T cells from PBMCs. Subset given: CD45RA-negative fraction. The source is a man aged 18 to 30 in good health. Some clones in this sample may be carry-over from other donors' samples.

Notes on this clone: Other DNA sequences in this specimen translate into the identical CDR3. The chain joins TRBV5-1 to TRBJ2-7; TRBD2 might be the D (6 bases). CDR3 length equals 13 residues. From germline, CDR1 is SGHRS and CDR2 YFSETQ. The V gene lost 4 bases and the J gene lost 2 bases, with 10 bases spanning the gap. The chain's CDR3 is CASSIGTAYEQYF. The CDR3 DNA reads TGCGCCAGCAGCATCGGGACTGCCTACGAGCAGTACTTC.

This clone was counted once. The rearrangement joins TRBV7-3 to TRBJ1-1; D gene uncertain. The CDR3 contains 14 residues. V lost 1 base, J lost 3 bases, and 9 bases lay in between. CDR1 and CDR2 (germline): SGHTA, FQGTGA. The CDR3 DNA reads as TGTGCCAGCAGCTTAAACGGGGTTTACACTGAAGCTTTCTTT. It is translated as CASSLNGVYTEAFF.

The gene calls are TRBV28 and TRBJ1-2, with TRBD1 as a possible D gene (5 bases). This CDR3 is built from 15 residues. V lost 6 bases and J 4 bases, leaving 18 bases between the germline ends. Germline CDR1 is MDHEN and CDR2 is SYDVKM. Here the CDR3 DNA reads TGTGCCAGCAGCGATACTACAGGATATGTCTATGGCTACACCTTC. It specifies CASSDTTGYVYGYTF.

With regard to this clone: The same CDR3 also results from other DNA sequences found in this sample. The chain is built from TRBV7-9 and TRBJ2-7, with D tentatively TRBD1 or TRBD2 (5 bases each). CDR3 length: 12 amino acids. V dropped 5 bases and J dropped 4 bases, with 9 bases sitting between them. Germline V lookup: CDR1 SEHNR, CDR2 FQNEAQ (reference sequence). The CDR3 nucleotides read TGTGCCAGCAGCAGGGACCGTTACGAGCAGTACTTC. It translates to CASSRDRYEQYF.

This clone was picked up a small number of times. The rearrangement joins TRBV5-1 to TRBJ2-6; 8 bases line up with TRBD1. The V gene end was trimmed by 4 bases and the J gene end by 1 base; junction bases not matched to a gene: 10. The germline gives CDR1 SGHRS, CDR2 YFSETQ. The CDR3 consists of 18 residues. The CDR3 loop reads CASSSGQGGGSGANVLTF. The CDR3 DNA reads as TGCGCCAGCAGCAGTGGACAGGGAGGTGGATCTGGGGCCAACGTCCTGACTTTC.

This chain links TRBV2 with TRBJ1-1; TRBD1 matches at 9 bases. This CDR3 spans 14 amino acids. Germline V gene lookup returns CDR1 SNHLY and CDR2 FYNNEI. Trimming at V came to 5 bases and at J to 5 bases, leaving 6 bases not matched to a gene. The CDR3 sequence is CASSTGGRGTEAFF. DNA for the CDR3: TGTGCCAGCAGTACAGGGGGCAGAGGAACTGAAGCTTTCTTT.

The genes are TRBV11-2 and TRBJ1-2; 9 positions match TRBD1. Germline CDR1 and CDR2: SGHAT and FQNNGV. The CDR3 has 14 residues. V lost 5 bases, J lost 8 bases, and 9 bases stayed unmatched. The DNA for the CDR3 is TGTGCCAGCAGCCCCGGACAGGGGCGTGACGGCTACACCTTC. Translating it yields CASSPGQGRDGYTF. Drawing the rest from reference TRBV11-2 and TRBJ1-2, the complete variable domain is EAGVAQSPRYKIIEKRQSVAFWCNPISGHATLYWYQQILGQGPKLLIQFQNNGVVDDSQLPKDRFSAERLKGVDSTLKIQPAKLEDSAVYLCASSPGQGRDGYTFGSGTRLTVV.

The chain joins TRBV5-1 to TRBJ2-5; D remains unclear. This CDR3 contains 14 residues. Deletions cut 5 bases from V and 6 bases from J, with 17 bases between. Germline V CDR1 and CDR2: SGHRS, YFSETQ. The CDR3 nucleotides read TGCGCCAGCAGTGGTCAGAACACCAAGCAGACCCAGTACTTC. Translated, it gives CASSGQNTKQTQYF.

Comment on this clone: The sample carries other DNA sequences with the same CDR3. The chain employs TRBV11-2 and TRBJ1-1; D is unclear. Germline values: CDR1 SGHAT, CDR2 FQNNGV. V was trimmed by 1 base and J by 0 bases, leaving 3 bases between them. This CDR3 comprises 13 residues. CDR3 residues: CASSLGLNTEAFF. DNA of the CDR3: TGTGCCAGCAGCTTAGGGTTGAACACTGAAGCTTTCTTT.

This clone was counted many times. V and J are TRBV2 and TRBJ2-5, with 14 bases aligning to TRBD2. Trimming at V came to 7 bases and at J to 5 bases, leaving 12 bases not matched to a gene. The CDR3 has 17 residues. Germline assignment: CDR1 SNHLY and CDR2 FYNNEI. The DNA for the CDR3 is TGTGCCAGCACCGAAACCGGGACTAGCGGGAGTACGGAGACCCAGTACTTC. Translation: CASTETGTSGSTETQYF.

This chain joins TRBV27 and TRBJ2-5; perhaps TRBD1 as D (6 bases). V lost 5 bases to trimming and J lost 5 bases, with 18 bases between them. The CDR3 consists of 15 residues. Germline CDR1 reads MNHEY; CDR2 reads SMNVEV (reference sequence). The CDR3 sequence is CASSAGVQGRETQYF. Here the CDR3 DNA reads TGTGCCAGCAGTGCAGGGGTCCAGGGACGGGAGACCCAGTACTTC.

This chain uses TRBV30 with TRBJ1-5; TRBD1 matches 7 bases. V was clipped by 5 bases and J by 6 bases; unmatched bases: 13. Germline CDR1 GTSNPN, CDR2 SVGIG (reference sequence). This CDR3 has 15 residues. The CDR3 spells CAWATGTVEGQPQHF. The CDR3 coding sequence is TGTGCCTGGGCTACCGGGACAGTAGAGGGTCAGCCCCAGCATTTT.

J is TRBJ1-2 and V is TRBV7-3; 10 bases align to TRBD1. Germline V gene sequence: CDR1 SGHTA, CDR2 FQGTGA. The CDR3 covers 14 residues. With V trimmed by 8 bases and J by 8 bases, 11 bases remained unmatched. CDR3 DNA: TGTGCCAGCGCGATGACAGGGGGCTCTGAAGGCTACACCTTC. It translates to CASAMTGGSEGYTF.